Shown below are 10 T cell receptor beta chains from a single sample sequenced in a study of blood T cell repertoires in COVID-19. The table came from immunoSEQ multiplex PCR; TCRdb's copy has only in-frame clones and leaves some out. The data show roughly 150,000 clones, about 80% seen once. Material: PBMCs or T cells enriched from blood (not recorded which). The origin of the receptors is a woman between 18 and 29 years old who had been exposed to COVID-19.

This clone was seen only once. The V gene is TRBV5-1, the J gene TRBJ2-3, with D possibly TRBD1 on 5 matching bases. The CDR3 runs to 14 residues. Trimming took 6 bases from V and 2 from J, leaving 13 bases between them. Germline V lookup: CDR1 SGHRS, CDR2 YFSETQ. CDR3 loop: CASTLGQFTDTQYF. The DNA for the CDR3 is TGCGCCAGCACTCTGGGGCAGTTCACAGATACGCAGTATTTT.

The chain has TRBV5-1 and TRBJ2-1, with D perhaps TRBD1 (6 bases). CDR1 and CDR2 from the germline V gene are SGHRS and YFSETQ. V shed 3 bases and J shed 5 bases, with 15 bases lying between them. The CDR3 is 15 residues long. This chain's CDR3 is CASSYRPGGDNEQFF. DNA of the CDR3: TGCGCCAGCAGCTACCGGCCTGGGGGCGACAATGAGCAGTTCTTC.

The CDR3 spells CASSKAEGLAGPNNEQFF. As DNA, the CDR3 is TGTGCCAGCAGCAAAGCTGAGGGACTAGCGGGACCAAACAATGAGCAGTTCTTC. V and J are TRBV21-1 and TRBJ2-1; TRBD2 is the table's D call, not checked against the DNA. TRBV21-1 is deemed a pseudogene. The CDR3 runs to 18 residues.

The chain employs TRBV20-1 and TRBJ1-1, with TRBD1 matching 9 bases. Germline V CDR1 and CDR2: DFQATT, SNEGSKA (reference sequence). This CDR3 has 14 amino acids. J gave up 10 bases and V 3 bases, and 12 bases lay outside the gene matches. CDR3 amino acids: CSASPYRGQVGAFF. The CDR3 nucleotides are TGCAGTGCTAGTCCGTACAGGGGGCAAGTTGGAGCTTTCTTT.

DNA for the CDR3: TGTGCCAGCAGCCAAGAGGAGACTAGCGGGAGTGGGGCTCGGGAGCAGTACTTC. It specifies CASSQEETSGSGAREQYF. The chain combines TRBV3-1 (or the pseudogene TRBV3-2) with TRBJ2-7, with TRBD2 identical over 12 bases. V lost 0 bases to trimming and J lost 7 bases; unmatched junction nucleotides: 13. Germline values: CDR1 LGHDT, CDR2 YNNKEL (reference sequence). The CDR3 sequence is 18 residues long.

The gene calls are TRBV6-5 and TRBJ2-5, with 8 bases that match TRBD1. V shed 7 bases and J 5 bases; nucleotides not matched to a gene: 6. Germline lookup yields CDR1 MNHEY and CDR2 SVGAGI. CDR3 length equals 13 residues. The CDR3 is CASKHDRGETQYF. The DNA for the CDR3 is TGTGCCAGCAAACACGACAGGGGTGAGACCCAGTACTTC.

The chain combines TRBV19 with TRBJ1-1, with 10 bases lining up with TRBD1. The trim removed 4 bases at V and 5 bases at J, leaving 10 bases unmatched. CDR3 length: 16 residues. Germline V gene lookup returns CDR1 LNHDA and CDR2 SQIVND (reference sequence). The CDR3 coding sequence is TGTGCCAGTAGTAAGCTTCGACAGGGGGCTGAGACTGAAGCTTTCTTT. It is translated as CASSKLRQGAETEAFF.

This chain links TRBV6-2 or TRBV6-3 with TRBJ1-1; 7 bases are shared with TRBD1. Germline lookup yields CDR1 MNHEY and CDR2 SVGEGT. The CDR3 spans 17 residues. With 0 bases clipped from V and 1 base from J, the junction kept 8 bases outside the gene matches. The CDR3 bases are TGTGCCAGCAGTTACTCGGTAATGGGACAGAGGAACACTGAAGCTTTCTTT. Translated: CASSYSVMGQRNTEAFF.

The V gene is TRBV12-3 or TRBV12-4, the J gene TRBJ1-1; maybe TRBD1 (5 bases). Trimming stripped 10 bases from V and 1 base from J, with 13 bases between. The length of the CDR3 is 13 residues. The CDR3 sequence is CATSDTRNTEAFF. CDR3 DNA sequence: TGTGCCACCTCGGACACCCGGAACACTGAAGCTTTCTTT.

The chain is built from TRBV7-9 and TRBJ2-7; TRBD1 aligns across 12 bases. Germline V gene data show CDR1 as SEHNR and CDR2 as FQNEAQ (reference sequence). The CDR3 covers 16 residues. V was pared by 5 bases and J by 3 bases, with 8 bases of the junction left unmatched. For the CDR3, the DNA is TGTGCCAGCAGCGGCACGGGACAGGGGGCTTTCTACGAGCAGTACTTC. Amino acids: CASSGTGQGAFYEQYF. The whole variable domain, filled in from reference TRBV7-9 and TRBJ2-7, reads DTGVSQNPRHKITKRGQNVTFRCDPISEHNRLYWYRQTLGQGPEFLTYFQNEAQLEKSRLLSDRFSAERPKGSFSTLEIQRTEQGDSAMYLCASSGTGQGAFYEQYFGPGTRLTVT.